This T cell receptor beta chain was observed in a study of CD8+CD57+ T cells in acquired aplastic anemia. Trimming left V 2 bases short and J 7 bases short, with 9 bases between. The CDR3 spans 12 residues. Germline V CDR1 and CDR2: ENHRY, SYGVKD. Genomic DNA, the template, was used for profiling of the TCR beta VDJ and CDR3. TCRdb used MiXCR to reprocess the reads, holding one entry per CDR3 protein. Here the sample spans around 200,000 distinct CDR3 sequences, roughly 57% being singletons. Material for sequencing was sorted CD4+, CD8+, or CD8+CD57+ T cells (not recorded which) from PBMCs. This TCR was sampled from a human donor in good health. The chain recombines TRBV10-3 with TRBJ2-7; D might be TRBD2 (5 bases). The chain's CDR3 is CAISEAGREQYF. The CDR3 DNA is TGTGCCATCAGTGAGGCGGGTAGAGAGCAGTACTTC.